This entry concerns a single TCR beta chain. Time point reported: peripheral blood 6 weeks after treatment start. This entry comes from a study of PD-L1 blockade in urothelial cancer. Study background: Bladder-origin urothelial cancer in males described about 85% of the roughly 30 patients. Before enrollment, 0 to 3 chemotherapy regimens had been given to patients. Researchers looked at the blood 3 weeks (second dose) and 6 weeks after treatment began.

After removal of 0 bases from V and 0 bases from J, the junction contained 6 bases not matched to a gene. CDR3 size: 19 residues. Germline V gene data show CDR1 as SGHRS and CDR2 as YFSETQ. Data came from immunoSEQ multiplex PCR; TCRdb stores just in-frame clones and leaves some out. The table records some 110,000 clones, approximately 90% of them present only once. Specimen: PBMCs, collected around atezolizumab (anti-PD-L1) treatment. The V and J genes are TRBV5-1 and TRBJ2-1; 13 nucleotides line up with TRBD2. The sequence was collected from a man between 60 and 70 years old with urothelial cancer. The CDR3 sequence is CASSLEGLAGPISYNEQFF. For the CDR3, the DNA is TGCGCCAGCAGCTTGGAGGGACTAGCGGGACCAATCTCCTACAATGAGCAGTTCTTC.